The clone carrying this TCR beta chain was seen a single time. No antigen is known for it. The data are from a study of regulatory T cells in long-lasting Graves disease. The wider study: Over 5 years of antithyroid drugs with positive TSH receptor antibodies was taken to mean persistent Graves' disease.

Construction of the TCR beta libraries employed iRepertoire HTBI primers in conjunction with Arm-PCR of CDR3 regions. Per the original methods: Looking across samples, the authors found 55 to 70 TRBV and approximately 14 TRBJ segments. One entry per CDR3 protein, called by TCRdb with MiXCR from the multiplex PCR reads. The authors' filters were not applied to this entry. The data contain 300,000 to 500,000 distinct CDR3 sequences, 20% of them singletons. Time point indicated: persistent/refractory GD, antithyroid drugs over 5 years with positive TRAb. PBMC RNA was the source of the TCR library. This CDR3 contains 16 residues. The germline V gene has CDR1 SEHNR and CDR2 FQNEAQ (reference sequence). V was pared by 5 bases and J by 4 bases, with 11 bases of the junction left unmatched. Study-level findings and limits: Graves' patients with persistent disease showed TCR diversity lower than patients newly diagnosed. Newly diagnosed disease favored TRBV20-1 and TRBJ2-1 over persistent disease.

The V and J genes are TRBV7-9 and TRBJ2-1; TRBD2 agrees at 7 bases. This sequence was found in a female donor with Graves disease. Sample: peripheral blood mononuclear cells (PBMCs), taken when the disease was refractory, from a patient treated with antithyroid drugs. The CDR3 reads CASSPGRSGMYNEQFF. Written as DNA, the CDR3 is TGTGCCAGCAGCCCTGGAAGAAGCGGGATGTACAATGAGCAGTTCTTC.